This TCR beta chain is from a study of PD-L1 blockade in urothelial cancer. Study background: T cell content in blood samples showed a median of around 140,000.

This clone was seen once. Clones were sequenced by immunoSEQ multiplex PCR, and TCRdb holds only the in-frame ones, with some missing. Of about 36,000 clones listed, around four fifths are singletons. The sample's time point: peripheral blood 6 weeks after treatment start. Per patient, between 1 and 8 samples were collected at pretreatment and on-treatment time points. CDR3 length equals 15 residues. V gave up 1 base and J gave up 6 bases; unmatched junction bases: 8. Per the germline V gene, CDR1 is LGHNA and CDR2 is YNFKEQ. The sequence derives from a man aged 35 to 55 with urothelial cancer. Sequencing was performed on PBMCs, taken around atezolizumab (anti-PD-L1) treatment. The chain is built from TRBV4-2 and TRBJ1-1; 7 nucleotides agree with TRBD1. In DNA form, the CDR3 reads TGTGCCAGCAGCCAAGCCTCGCAGGGGGACGCTGAAGCTTTCTTT. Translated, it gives CASSQASQGDAEAFF.